What follows are 2 T cell receptor beta chains derived from one specimen sequenced in a study of T cells after yellow fever vaccination. Each CDR3 protein gets one entry after TCRdb re-called the 5' RACE reads with MiXCR. The repertoire holds some 500,000 distinct CDR3 sequences, with roughly 14% as singletons. This material consisted of PBMCs, taken on the day of the yellow fever booster vaccination. The source of these receptors is a man aged 30-40 years who received the YFV17D yellow fever vaccine.

The V gene is TRBV6-2 or TRBV6-3, the J gene TRBJ2-2, with D perhaps TRBD2 (5 bases). V lost 8 bases, J lost 5 bases, and 18 bases lay in between. This CDR3 has 15 residues. Germline V gene data show CDR1 as MNHEY and CDR2 as SVGEGT. CDR3 protein: CASGPRGSRTGELFF. The CDR3 coding sequence is TGTGCCAGCGGCCCACGGGGATCGAGAACCGGGGAGCTGTTTTTT.

The chain combines TRBV20-1 with TRBJ2-1; 8 bases are shared with TRBD2. V was clipped by 3 bases and J by 13 bases; unmatched bases: 8. Germline V gene sequence: CDR1 DFQATT, CDR2 SNEGSKA (reference sequence). CDR3 length equals 12 residues. The CDR3: CSASYQREKQFF. DNA for the CDR3: TGCAGTGCTAGTTATCAGCGGGAGAAACAGTTCTTC.